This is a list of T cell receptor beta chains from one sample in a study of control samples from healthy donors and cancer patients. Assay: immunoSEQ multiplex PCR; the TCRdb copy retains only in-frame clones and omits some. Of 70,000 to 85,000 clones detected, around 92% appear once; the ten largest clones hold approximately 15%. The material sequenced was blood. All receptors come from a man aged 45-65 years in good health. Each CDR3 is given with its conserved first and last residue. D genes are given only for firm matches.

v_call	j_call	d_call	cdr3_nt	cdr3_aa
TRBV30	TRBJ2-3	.	TGTGCCTGGAGCACTGGGGCGGCTCCTAGCACAGATACGCAGTATTTT	CAWSTGAAPSTDTQYF
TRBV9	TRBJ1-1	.	TGTGCCAGCAGTTATAACTCGGGGGAAGCTTTCTTT	CASSYNSGEAFF
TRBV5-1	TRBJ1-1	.	TGCGCCAGCAGCTTGGCTGCAGGGACCTCTGAAGCTTTCTTT	CASSLAAGTSEAFF
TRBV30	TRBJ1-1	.	TGTGTAACCAAAAGGACCTCGGGGGGCACTGAAGCTTTCTTT	CVTKRTSGGTEAFF
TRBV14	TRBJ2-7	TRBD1	TGTGCCAGCAGCCAAGATTCACCAGGACAGGGAACTTCCTACGAGCAGTACTTC	CASSQDSPGQGTSYEQYF
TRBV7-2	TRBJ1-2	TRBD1	TGTGCCAGCAGCACCGGACAGGGGGTAGGCACCTTC	CASSTGQGVGTF
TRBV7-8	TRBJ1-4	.	TGTGCCAGCAGCTTAGCGAACAGGGAGATTAATGAAAAACTGTTTTTT	CASSLANREINEKLFF
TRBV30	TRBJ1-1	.	TGTGCCTGGAGTCTCTCCGGGGGCCTGACTGAAGCTTTCTTT	CAWSLSGGLTEAFF
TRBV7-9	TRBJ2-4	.	TGTGCCAGCAGCTTCGCCTCCAAAAACATTCAGTACTTC	CASSFASKNIQYF
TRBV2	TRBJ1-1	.	TGTGCCAGCAGTGAACTCGGGGGGAAAGCTTTCTTT	CASSELGGKAFF
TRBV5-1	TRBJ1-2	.	TGCGCCAGCAGCTCCTACCCCCGAAACACCGACTACACCTTC	CASSSYPRNTDYTF
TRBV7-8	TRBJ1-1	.	TGTGCCAGCAGCTTACTCGTGATGACAAACACTGAAGCTTTCTTT	CASSLLVMTNTEAFF
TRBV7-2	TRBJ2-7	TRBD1	TGTGCCAGCAGCCCAGCTCCGGACAGGGGGGAGCAGTACTTC	CASSPAPDRGEQYF
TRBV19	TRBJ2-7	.	TGTGCCAGTAGTGCGGGGAATGTTGGGCAGTACTTC	CASSAGNVGQYF